A single sample gave rise to the 25 T cell receptor beta chains below, sequenced in a study of Graves' ophthalmopathy and Graves' hyperthyroidism. The sequenced template was RNA, covering the TCR beta CDR3 region. First-round RT-PCR employed HTBI primers, with a second-round multiplex PCR after it. TCRdb reprocessed the multiplex PCR reads with MiXCR, giving one entry per CDR3 protein. The data contain about 400,000 distinct CDR3 sequences, roughly 15% of them seen just once; the ten biggest clones take up 7%. Sequenced sample: peripheral blood. Every receptor here comes from a woman aged 18-30 years with stable Graves' hyperthyroidism.

This clonotype was seen ten or more times. J is TRBJ2-7 and V is TRBV6-5; the match to TRBD1 covers 7 bases. V trimming: 6 bases; J trimming: 0 bases; junction bases outside the gene matches: 11. Germline V gene lookup returns CDR1 MNHEY and CDR2 SVGAGI. This CDR3 has 16 residues. The CDR3 spells CASRYTSGQISYEQYF. The DNA for the CDR3 is TGTGCCAGCAGATACACCTCGGGACAGATCTCCTACGAGCAGTACTTC.

The chain employs TRBV28 and TRBJ2-2; 8 bases fit TRBD1. J was trimmed by 6 bases and V by 3 bases; bases with no gene match: 6. This CDR3 is 15 amino acids long. The germline gives CDR1 MDHEN, CDR2 SYDVKM. The DNA of the CDR3 is TGTGCCAGCAGTTTCGAGGACAGGGTCGCCGGGGAGCTGTTTTTT. Translation: CASSFEDRVAGELFF.

The CDR3 reads CASSFPRVGGQETQYF. CDR3 coding DNA: TGTGCCAGCAGTTTCCCCAGGGTCGGGGGCCAAGAGACCCAGTACTTC. The gene calls are TRBV28 and TRBJ2-5, with D perhaps TRBD2 (6 bases). Germline CDR1 is MDHEN and CDR2 is SYDVKM. The V end lost 3 bases, the J end lost 1 base, and 15 bases lay between the germline ends. This CDR3 is built from 16 residues.

This clonotype has ten or more counts. The chain joins TRBV19 to TRBJ1-1; no reliable D call. The CDR3 contains 12 residues. CDR1 LNHDA and CDR2 SQIVND come from the germline V gene (reference sequence). The V end was cut by 4 bases, the J end by 4 bases, with 7 bases between. The chain's CDR3 is CASSNGFTEAFF. In nucleotides, the CDR3 is TGTGCCAGTAGTAATGGGTTCACTGAAGCTTTCTTT. The variable domain in full, with the rest retrieved from reference TRBV19 and TRBJ1-1, is DGGITQSPKYLFRKEGQNVTLSCEQNLNHDAMYWYRQDPGQGLRLIYYSQIVNDFQKGDIAEGYSVSREKKESFPLTVTSAQKNPTAFYLCASSNGFTEAFFGQGTRLTVV.

The genes are TRBV9 and TRBJ2-2; D is unresolved. The germline V gene has CDR1 SGDLS and CDR2 YYNGEE. Trimming shortened V by 0 bases and J by 6 bases, and 9 bases separated the two germline ends. The CDR3 is 14 amino acids. Here the CDR3 DNA reads TGTGCCAGCAGCGTAGAGGGTAACCCCGGGGAGCTGTTTTTT. Its translation is CASSVEGNPGELFF.

This clonotype was recorded at least ten times. The chain employs TRBV12-3 or TRBV12-4 and TRBJ1-5; D unresolved. This CDR3 is built from 13 residues. Trimming cost V 6 bases and J 2 bases, with 8 bases left between them. The CDR3 loop is CASSLARNQPQHF. CDR3 sequence (DNA): TGTGCCAGCAGCCTCGCCCGCAATCAGCCCCAGCATTTT.

This chain joins TRBV12-3 or TRBV12-4 and TRBJ2-2, with 8 bases that match TRBD1. V was clipped by 7 bases and J by 4 bases; unmatched bases: 8. This CDR3 spans 15 amino acids. The chain's CDR3 is CASTRTGFGTGELFF. The CDR3 nucleotides are TGTGCCAGCACCCGGACAGGGTTTGGCACCGGGGAGCTGTTTTTT.

There are many counts of this clonotype. The genes are TRBV11-2 and TRBJ1-1; maybe TRBD1 (5 bases). The V and J ends lost 2 bases and 1 base respectively, with 11 bases between them. The CDR3 runs to 15 residues. Looked up from germline, CDR1 is SGHAT and CDR2 is FQNNGV. CDR3 DNA: TGTGCCAGCAGCTTAAGGGCAGGGCAGAACACTGAAGCTTTCTTT. As protein: CASSLRAGQNTEAFF.

The genes are TRBV24-1 and TRBJ2-7; 8 bases agree with TRBD1. The CDR3 totals 14 residues. The trim removed 4 bases at V and 5 bases at J, leaving 6 bases unmatched. The V gene's germline CDR1 is KGHDR and CDR2 SFDVKD. CDR3 nucleotides: TGTGCCACCAGTGACCCGACAGGGGCCGACGAGCAGTACTTC. Its protein is CATSDPTGADEQYF.

This clonotype has ten or more counts. The chain employs TRBV10-3 and TRBJ1-2; D is unclear. The V gene's germline CDR1 is ENHRY and CDR2 SYGVKD. CDR3 length equals 13 residues. The V gene lost 4 bases and the J gene lost 2 bases, with 8 bases spanning the gap. The CDR3 DNA is TGTGCCATCAGTGCAGGCACAAACTATGGCTACACCTTC. Its protein is CAISAGTNYGYTF.

This clonotype was found once. Without the conserved terminal phenylalanine or tryptophan, this CDR3 likely stems from a read error. This chain connects TRBV2 to TRBJ1-2; D is ambiguous. This CDR3 region has 11 residues. The germline CDR1 and CDR2 sequences are SNHLY and FYNNEI. Trimming removed 2 bases from V and 8 bases from J, with 6 bases in between. The CDR3 DNA is TGTGCCAGCAGTGAAACGGGGGGCTACACCTCC. Protein sequence: CASSETGGYTS.

This clonotype showed up many times. The V and J genes are TRBV12-3 or TRBV12-4 and TRBJ2-5; TRBD1 matches 9 bases. Trimming cost V 3 bases and J 4 bases; bases outside gene matches: 6. The CDR3 is 15 amino acids. This chain's CDR3 is CASSLGQGWGETQYF. CDR3 coding DNA: TGTGCCAGCAGTTTGGGACAGGGTTGGGGAGAGACCCAGTACTTC.

In its sample, this clonotype was seen many times. The V and J genes are TRBV6-5 and TRBJ2-7, with 7 bases aligning to TRBD1. Germline V lookup: CDR1 MNHEY, CDR2 SVGAGI. There are 15 residues in the CDR3. With V trimmed by 4 bases and J by 2 bases, 8 bases remained unmatched. The CDR3 DNA follows: TGTGCCAGCAGTTTGCGGACAGGAGGAACCTACGAGCAGTACTTC. Protein product: CASSLRTGGTYEQYF.

V and J are TRBV6-1 and TRBJ2-7; 12 bases align to TRBD2. J was trimmed by 3 bases and V by 8 bases; bases with no gene match: 5. The CDR3 totals 14 residues. Germline V gene data show CDR1 as MNHNS and CDR2 as SASEGT. CDR3: CASGVTSGGYEQYF. Written as DNA, the CDR3 is TGTGCCAGCGGCGTGACTAGCGGGGGCTACGAGCAGTACTTC.

In this sample, this clonotype turned up many times. The V gene is TRBV4-1, the J gene TRBJ1-1; D might be TRBD1 (6 bases). There are 14 residues in the CDR3. The germline gives CDR1 MGHRA, CDR2 YSYEKL. Between the trimmed V and J ends, which lost 0 bases and 4 bases, there was a span of 9 bases. DNA for the CDR3: TGCGCCAGCAGCCAAGATCAGGGGTGCACTGAAGCTTTCTTT. This encodes CASSQDQGCTEAFF.

This clonotype came up many times. The gene calls are TRBV20-1 and TRBJ1-2; TRBD1 matches 8 bases. V was clipped by 0 bases and J by 8 bases; unmatched bases: 5. The germline gives CDR1 DFQATT, CDR2 SNEGSKA (reference sequence). This CDR3 contains 13 residues. CDR3 amino acids: CSARDLQGDGYTF. The DNA for the CDR3 is TGCAGTGCTAGAGATTTACAGGGGGACGGCTACACCTTC.

This clonotype was recorded many times. The chain employs TRBV6-5 and TRBJ2-7; TRBD1 matches at 7 bases. V trimming: 0 bases; J trimming: 6 bases; junction bases outside the gene matches: 8. The CDR3 sequence is 15 residues long. Germline CDR1 reads MNHEY; CDR2 reads SVGAGI. CDR3 sequence: CASSYSTRGQSEQYF. CDR3 nucleotide sequence: TGTGCCAGCAGTTACTCGACGAGGGGGCAAAGCGAGCAGTACTTC.

The chain uses TRBV6-2 or TRBV6-3 and TRBJ1-1; D is possibly TRBD1 (5 bases). Trimming pared 6 bases from V and 0 bases from J, leaving 14 bases between. This CDR3 is built from 15 residues. The germline V gene has CDR1 MNHEY and CDR2 SVGEGT. The CDR3 nucleotides read TGTGCCAGCAGAAGACGACAGTTAATGAACACTGAAGCTTTCTTT. This encodes CASRRRQLMNTEAFF.

This clonotype showed up many times. The chain carries TRBV7-2 and TRBJ2-5; no reliable D call. V was trimmed by 5 bases and J by 5 bases, leaving 12 bases between them. Germline V gene data show CDR1 as SGHTA and CDR2 as FQGNSA. This CDR3 spans 13 amino acids. CDR3 sequence reads: CASSPAGRETQYF. The CDR3 coding sequence is TGTGCCAGCAGCCCGGCAGGTCGGGAGACCCAGTACTTC.

This clonotype has a handful of counts. The chain uses TRBV2 and TRBJ1-2; 10 nucleotides align to TRBD1. CDR1 and CDR2 from the germline V gene are SNHLY and FYNNEI. The CDR3 consists of 14 residues. Losses at the gene ends were 1 base for V and 8 bases for J; bases not matched to a gene: 4. In DNA, the CDR3 is TGTGCCAGCAGTGAAGGGACAGGGGGGAACGGCTACACCTTC. Protein sequence: CASSEGTGGNGYTF.

At least ten counts were recorded for this clonotype. V and J are TRBV7-2 and TRBJ2-7; 9 bases map to TRBD1. The germline CDR1 and CDR2 sequences are SGHTA and FQGNSA. CDR3 length equals 15 residues. V was clipped by 3 bases and J by 5 bases; unmatched bases: 8. The CDR3 spells CASSLGGTGWNEQYF. The CDR3 DNA follows: TGTGCCAGCAGCTTGGGCGGGACAGGGTGGAACGAGCAGTACTTC.

A remark on this clonotype: An end of the junction differs from the germline gene, which may be a read error. The chain couples TRBV6-5 to TRBJ1-2; D remains unclear. The CDR3 loop spans 15 amino acids. Germline CDR1 is MNHEY and CDR2 is SVGAGI. The CDR3, as DNA: TGTGCCAGCAGTTCTATCAGACTAGGCCCTTATGGTTACACCTTC. It is translated as CASSSIRLGPYGYTF.

In this sample, this clonotype turned up many times. The chain uses TRBV7-3 and TRBJ1-1; D may be TRBD1 (6 bases). Per the germline V gene, CDR1 is SGHTA and CDR2 is FQGTGA. V shed 6 bases and J shed 4 bases, with 12 bases lying between them. CDR3 length: 13 amino acids. CDR3 coding DNA: TGTGCCAGCAGATCGACAGGAAGCACTGAAGCTTTCTTT. Protein: CASRSTGSTEAFF.

This clonotype has at least ten counts. The rearrangement joins TRBV15 to TRBJ1-2; D might be TRBD1 (5 bases). This CDR3 contains 14 residues. V was cut by 5 bases and J by 2 bases, with 12 bases left in between. Germline loops: CDR1 LNHNV, CDR2 YYDKDF (reference sequence). CDR3 amino acids: CATSLGHINYGYTF. In DNA form, the CDR3 reads TGTGCCACCAGCCTAGGACATATCAACTATGGCTACACCTTC.

Many counts were recorded for this clonotype. CDR3 sequence (DNA): TGCAGTGCTAGGGGGAACAGAGACTACGAGCAGTACTTC. Amino acid sequence: CSARGNRDYEQYF. The chain combines TRBV20-1 with TRBJ2-7; D ambiguous. Germline-derived CDR1 and CDR2 are DFQATT and SNEGSKA (reference sequence). V lost 3 bases, J lost 3 bases, and 12 bases lay in between. The CDR3 consists of 13 residues.